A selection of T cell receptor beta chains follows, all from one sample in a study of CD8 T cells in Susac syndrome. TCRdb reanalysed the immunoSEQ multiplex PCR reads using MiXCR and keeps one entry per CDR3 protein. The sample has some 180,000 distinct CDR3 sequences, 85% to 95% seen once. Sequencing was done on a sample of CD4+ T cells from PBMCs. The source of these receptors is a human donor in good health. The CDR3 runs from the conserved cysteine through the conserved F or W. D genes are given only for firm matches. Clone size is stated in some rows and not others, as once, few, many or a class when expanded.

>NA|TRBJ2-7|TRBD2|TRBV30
CAWSVKRDRYEQYF
TGTGCCTGGAGTGTCAAGCGGGACCGCTACGAGCAGTACTTC
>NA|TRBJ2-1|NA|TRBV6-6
CASSTWAEGRNEQFF
TGTGCCAGCAGTACTTGGGCGGAAGGGCGCAATGAGCAGTTCTTC
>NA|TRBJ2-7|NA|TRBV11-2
CASSLVSSSYEQYF
TGTGCCAGCAGCTTAGTTAGCAGCTCCTACGAGCAGTACTTC
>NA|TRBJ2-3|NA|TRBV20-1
CSAREVEGTDTQYF
TGCAGTGCTAGAGAGGTCGAAGGCACAGATACGCAGTATTTT
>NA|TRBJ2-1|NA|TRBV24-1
CATSAIQGRAEQFF
TGTGCCACCAGTGCAATCCAGGGGAGGGCTGAGCAGTTCTTC
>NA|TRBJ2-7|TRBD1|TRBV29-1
CSVDSGQGYEQYF
TGCAGCGTTGATTCAGGACAGGGCTACGAGCAGTACTTC
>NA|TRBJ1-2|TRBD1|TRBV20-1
CSARDLSGGASGYTF
TGCAGTGCTAGAGATCTATCAGGGGGCGCGTCAGGCTACACCTTC
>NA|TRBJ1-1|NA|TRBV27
CASSTLGQLNTEAFF
TGTGCCAGCTCGACTCTCGGACAGTTGAACACTGAAGCTTTCTTT
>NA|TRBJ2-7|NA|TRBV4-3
CASSPTAGIHEQYF
TGCGCCAGCTCTCCCACAGCTGGGATCCACGAGCAGTACTTC
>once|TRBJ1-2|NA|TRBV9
CASSVALGANGYTF
TGTGCCAGCAGCGTAGCTCTGGGGGCGAATGGCTACACCTTC
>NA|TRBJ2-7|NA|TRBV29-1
CSHLDPAGEQYF
TGCAGTCATCTCGACCCCGCCGGCGAGCAGTACTTC
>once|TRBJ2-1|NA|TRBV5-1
CASSLVGIEQFF
TGCGCCAGCAGCTTGGTAGGAATTGAGCAGTTCTTC
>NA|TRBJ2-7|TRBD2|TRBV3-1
CASSQALAGEQYF
TGTGCCAGCAGCCAAGCACTAGCGGGCGAGCAGTACTTC
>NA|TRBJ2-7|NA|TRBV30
CAWSAGISYEQYF
TGTGCCTGGAGTGCAGGGATTTCCTACGAGCAGTACTTC
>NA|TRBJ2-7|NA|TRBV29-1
CSVAGGGEQYF
TGCAGCGTTGCCGGAGGGGGTGAGCAGTACTTC
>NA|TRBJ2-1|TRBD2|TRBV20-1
CSARPVAGDGNEQFF
TGCAGTGCTAGACCCGTAGCGGGAGATGGGAATGAGCAGTTCTTC
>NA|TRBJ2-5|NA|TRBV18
CASSHLGGSQETQYF
TGTGCCAGCTCACACCTCGGGGGCAGTCAAGAGACCCAGTACTTC
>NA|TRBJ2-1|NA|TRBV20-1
CSAREGRLRWGSYNEQFF
TGCAGTGCTAGAGAGGGGCGGCTGCGGTGGGGCTCCTACAATGAGCAGTTCTTC
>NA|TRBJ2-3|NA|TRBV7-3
CASSPTSLRDTQYF
TGTGCCAGCAGCCCCACTTCCTTGCGAGATACGCAGTATTTT
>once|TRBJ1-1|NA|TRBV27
CASNNLGAGWLETEAFF
TGTGCCAGCAACAACCTGGGGGCAGGGTGGCTGGAGACTGAAGCTTTCTTT
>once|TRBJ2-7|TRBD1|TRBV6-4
CANLSGTGHSYEQYF
TGTGCCAACCTTTCCGGGACAGGGCACTCCTACGAGCAGTACTTC
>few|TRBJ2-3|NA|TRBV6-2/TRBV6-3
CASSNTDTQYF
TGTGCCAGCAGTAATACTGATACGCAGTATTTT
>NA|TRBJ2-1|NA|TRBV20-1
CSVGANLLNRGGNEQFF
TGCAGTGTCGGGGCCAACCTTTTAAACAGGGGAGGCAATGAGCAGTTCTTC
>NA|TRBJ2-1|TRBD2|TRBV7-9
CASSSGLAGRGGEFF
TGTGCCAGCAGCTCCGGACTAGCGGGGAGGGGCGGAGAGTTCTTC
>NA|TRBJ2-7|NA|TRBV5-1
CASSPGTDYGQYF
TGCGCCAGCAGCCCTGGGACGGACTACGGGCAGTACTTC
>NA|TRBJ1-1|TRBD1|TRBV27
CASSLWDRGRGTEAFF
TGTGCCAGCAGTTTATGGGACAGGGGGCGCGGCACTGAAGCTTTCTTT
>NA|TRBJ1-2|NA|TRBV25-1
CASSEFGGADGYTF
TGTGCCAGCAGTGAATTTGGGGGGGCAGATGGCTACACCTTC
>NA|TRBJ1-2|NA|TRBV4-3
CASSQAPDRANYGYTF
TGCGCCAGCAGCCAAGCCCCGGACAGAGCTAACTATGGCTACACCTTC
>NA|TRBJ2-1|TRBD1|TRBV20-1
CSARDRSRGRLGEQFF
TGCAGTGCTAGAGATAGGTCGAGGGGGCGTCTAGGGGAGCAGTTCTTC
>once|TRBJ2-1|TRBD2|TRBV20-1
CSARDLTGGIHNEQFF
TGCAGTGCTAGAGATCTCACGGGGGGAATTCACAATGAGCAGTTCTTC
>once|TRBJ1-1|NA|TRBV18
CASRTDLRAFF
TGTGCCAGCCGAACGGATTTGAGGGCTTTCTTT
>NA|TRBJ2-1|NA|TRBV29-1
CSAGTPLNNEQFF
TGCAGCGCAGGGACACCTCTTAACAATGAGCAGTTCTTC
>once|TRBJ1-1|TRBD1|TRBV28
CASRSDRAVAFF
TGTGCCAGCAGATCAGACAGGGCGGTAGCTTTCTTT
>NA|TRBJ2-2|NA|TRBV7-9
CASSLPQGFTGELFF
TGTGCCAGCAGCTTACCGCAGGGGTTTACCGGGGAGCTGTTTTTT
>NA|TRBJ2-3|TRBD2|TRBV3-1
CASRRTSGTQYF
TGTGCCAGCAGGCGGACTAGCGGTACGCAGTATTTT
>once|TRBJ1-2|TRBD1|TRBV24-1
CATSDRQGENYGYTF
TGTGCCACCAGTGATCGACAGGGGGAAAACTATGGCTACACCTTC
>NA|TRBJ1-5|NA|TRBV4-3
CASSQEGGPDQPQHF
TGCGCCAGCAGCCAAGAAGGCGGACCCGATCAGCCCCAGCATTTT
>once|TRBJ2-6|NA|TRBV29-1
CSAWESGANVLTF
TGCAGCGCCTGGGAATCTGGGGCCAACGTCCTGACTTTC
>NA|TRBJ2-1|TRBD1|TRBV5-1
CASSHRDRDNEQFF
TGCGCCAGCAGCCACCGGGACAGGGACAATGAGCAGTTCTTC
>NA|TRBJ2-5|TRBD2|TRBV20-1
CSARSGKPQETQYF
TGCAGTGCTAGGAGCGGGAAACCCCAAGAGACCCAGTACTTC
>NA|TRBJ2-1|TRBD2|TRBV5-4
CASSGAGRADNEQFF
TGTGCCAGCAGCGGTGCCGGGAGGGCTGACAATGAGCAGTTCTTC
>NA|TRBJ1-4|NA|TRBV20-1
CSARGDMNEKLFF
TGCAGTGCTAGAGGGGACATGAATGAAAAACTGTTTTTT
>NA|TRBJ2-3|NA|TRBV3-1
CASRMGTDTQYF
TGTGCCAGCAGGATGGGCACAGATACGCAGTATTTT
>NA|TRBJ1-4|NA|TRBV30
CAWRVVNEKLFF
TGTGCCTGGAGGGTGGTTAATGAAAAACTGTTTTTT
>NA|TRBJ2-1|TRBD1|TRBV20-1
CSAPGQGGDEQFF
TGCAGTGCTCCGGGACAGGGGGGCGATGAGCAGTTCTTC
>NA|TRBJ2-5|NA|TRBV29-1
CSVEVSGTQYF
TGCAGCGTTGAAGTTTCGGGGACCCAGTACTTC
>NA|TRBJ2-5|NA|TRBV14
CASSSPPETQYF
TGTGCCAGCAGCAGCCCCCCAGAGACCCAGTACTTC
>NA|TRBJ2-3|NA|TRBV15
CATSRDPDDTQYF
TGTGCCACCAGCAGAGACCCCGACGACACGCAGTATTTT
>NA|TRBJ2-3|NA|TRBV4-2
CASSQAAIESTDTQYF
TGTGCCAGCAGCCAAGCGGCGATCGAAAGCACAGATACGCAGTATTTT
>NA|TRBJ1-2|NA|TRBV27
CASTNRGNPNYGYTF
TGTGCCAGCACCAACCGCGGGAACCCTAACTATGGCTACACCTTC
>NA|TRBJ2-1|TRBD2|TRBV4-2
CASSQDGLARHNEQFF
TGTGCCAGCAGCCAAGACGGACTAGCGAGACACAATGAGCAGTTCTTC